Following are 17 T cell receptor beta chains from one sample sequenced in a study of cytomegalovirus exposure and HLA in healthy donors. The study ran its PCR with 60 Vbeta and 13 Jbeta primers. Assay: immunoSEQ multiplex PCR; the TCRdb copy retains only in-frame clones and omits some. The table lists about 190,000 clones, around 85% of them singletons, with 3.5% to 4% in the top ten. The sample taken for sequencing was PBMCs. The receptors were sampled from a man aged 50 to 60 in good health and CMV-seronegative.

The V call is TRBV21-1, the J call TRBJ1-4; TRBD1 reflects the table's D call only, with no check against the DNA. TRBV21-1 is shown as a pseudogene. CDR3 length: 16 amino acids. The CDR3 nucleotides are TGTGCCAGCAGCAAAGTGAGCAGGCAGGATAATGAAAAACTGTTTTTT. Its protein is CASSKVSRQDNEKLFF.

The CDR3 region has the DNA TGCGCCAGCAAGGACAGAACTAATTCACCCCTCCACTTT. As protein: CASKDRTNSPLHF. The chain has TRBV5-1 and TRBJ1-6, with D possibly TRBD1 on 6 matching bases. Germline values: CDR1 SGHRS, CDR2 YFSETQ. The germline V and J ends were trimmed by 6 bases and 6 bases, with 10 bases remaining between them. The CDR3 is 13 residues long.

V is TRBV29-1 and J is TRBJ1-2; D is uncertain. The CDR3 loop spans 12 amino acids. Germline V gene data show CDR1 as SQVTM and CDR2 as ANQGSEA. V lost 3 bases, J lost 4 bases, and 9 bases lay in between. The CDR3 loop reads CSVDTPGYGYTF. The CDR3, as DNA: TGCAGCGTTGACACGCCGGGCTATGGCTACACCTTC. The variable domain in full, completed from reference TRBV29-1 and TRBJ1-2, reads SAVISQKPSRDICQRGTSLTIQCQVDSQVTMMFWYRQQPGQSLTLIATANQGSEATYESGFVIDKFPISRPNLTFSTLTVSNMSPEDSSIYLCSVDTPGYGYTFGSGTRLTVV.

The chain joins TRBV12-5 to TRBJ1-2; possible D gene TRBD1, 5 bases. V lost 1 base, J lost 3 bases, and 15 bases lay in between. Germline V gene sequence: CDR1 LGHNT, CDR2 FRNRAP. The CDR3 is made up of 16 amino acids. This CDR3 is CASGLAPPTDHYGYTF. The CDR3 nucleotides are TGTGCTAGTGGTTTGGCCCCCCCGACAGACCACTATGGCTACACCTTC.

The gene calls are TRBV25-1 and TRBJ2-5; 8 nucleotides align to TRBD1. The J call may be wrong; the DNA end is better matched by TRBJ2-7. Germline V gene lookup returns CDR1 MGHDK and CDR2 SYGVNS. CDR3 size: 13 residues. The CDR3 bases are TGTGCCAGCAGGGACGACAGGGGCTACGAGCAGTACTTC. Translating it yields CASRDDRGYEQYF.

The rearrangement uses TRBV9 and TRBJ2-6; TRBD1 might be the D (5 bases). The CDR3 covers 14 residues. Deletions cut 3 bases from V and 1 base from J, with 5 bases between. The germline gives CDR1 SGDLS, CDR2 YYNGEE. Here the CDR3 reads CASSAGSGANVLTF. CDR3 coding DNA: TGTGCCAGCAGCGCAGGGTCTGGGGCCAACGTCCTGACTTTC.

The CDR3 region has the DNA TGTGCCACAAGGGACCAGCGGGGATACTCTGGGGCCAACGTCCTGACTTTC. It specifies CATRDQRGYSGANVLTF. The gene calls are TRBV19 and TRBJ2-6; 7 bases map to TRBD2. V shed 10 bases, J shed 0 bases, and the junction held 12 bases outside the gene matches. The CDR3 spans 17 residues. The V gene's germline CDR1 is LNHDA and CDR2 SQIVND (reference sequence).

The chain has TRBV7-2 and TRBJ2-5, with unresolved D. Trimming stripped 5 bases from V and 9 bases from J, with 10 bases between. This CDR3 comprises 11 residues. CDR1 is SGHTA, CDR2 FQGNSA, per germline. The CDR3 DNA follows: TGTGCCAGCAGCGAAATTGGAGCCCAGTACTTC. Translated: CASSEIGAQYF.

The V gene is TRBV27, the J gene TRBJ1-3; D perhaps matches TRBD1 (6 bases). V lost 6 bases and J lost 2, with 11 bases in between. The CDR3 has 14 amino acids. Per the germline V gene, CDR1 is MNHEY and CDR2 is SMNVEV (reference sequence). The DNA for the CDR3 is TGTGCCAGCAGGTCCACAGGGACTGGAAACACCATATATTTT. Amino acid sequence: CASRSTGTGNTIYF.

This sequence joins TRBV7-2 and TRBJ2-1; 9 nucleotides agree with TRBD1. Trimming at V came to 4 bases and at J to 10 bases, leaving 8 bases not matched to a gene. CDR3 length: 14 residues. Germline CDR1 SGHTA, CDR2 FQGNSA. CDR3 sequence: CASSSTGTGWEQFF. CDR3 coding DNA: TGTGCCAGCAGCTCTACCGGGACAGGGTGGGAGCAGTTCTTC.

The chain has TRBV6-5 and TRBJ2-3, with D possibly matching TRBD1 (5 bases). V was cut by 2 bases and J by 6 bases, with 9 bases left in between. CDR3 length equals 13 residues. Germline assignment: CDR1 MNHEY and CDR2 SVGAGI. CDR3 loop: CASSYEGVDTQYF. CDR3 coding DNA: TGTGCCAGCAGTTACGAAGGGGTGGATACGCAGTATTTT.

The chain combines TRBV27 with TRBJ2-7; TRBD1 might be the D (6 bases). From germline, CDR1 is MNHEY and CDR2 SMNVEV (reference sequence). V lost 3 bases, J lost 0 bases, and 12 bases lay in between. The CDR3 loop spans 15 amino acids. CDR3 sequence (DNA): TGTGCCAGCAGTTTCTGGGGGCCCAGCTCCTACGAGCAGTACTTC. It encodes CASSFWGPSSYEQYF.

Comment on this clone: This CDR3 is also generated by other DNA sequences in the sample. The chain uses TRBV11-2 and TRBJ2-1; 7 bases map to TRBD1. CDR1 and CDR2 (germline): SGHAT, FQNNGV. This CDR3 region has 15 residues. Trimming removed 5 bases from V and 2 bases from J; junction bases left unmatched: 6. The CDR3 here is CASSTEGGAYNEQFF. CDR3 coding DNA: TGTGCCAGCAGCACAGAAGGGGGCGCCTACAATGAGCAGTTCTTC. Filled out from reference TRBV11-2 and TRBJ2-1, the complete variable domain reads EAGVAQSPRYKIIEKRQSVAFWCNPISGHATLYWYQQILGQGPKLLIQFQNNGVVDDSQLPKDRFSAERLKGVDSTLKIQPAKLEDSAVYLCASSTEGGAYNEQFFGPGTRLTVL.

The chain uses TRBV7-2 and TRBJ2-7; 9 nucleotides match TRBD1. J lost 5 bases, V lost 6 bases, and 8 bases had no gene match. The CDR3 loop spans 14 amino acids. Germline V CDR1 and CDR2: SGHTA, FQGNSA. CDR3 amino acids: CASRDGTGRNEQYF. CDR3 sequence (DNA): TGTGCCAGCAGAGATGGGACAGGGCGGAACGAGCAGTACTTC.

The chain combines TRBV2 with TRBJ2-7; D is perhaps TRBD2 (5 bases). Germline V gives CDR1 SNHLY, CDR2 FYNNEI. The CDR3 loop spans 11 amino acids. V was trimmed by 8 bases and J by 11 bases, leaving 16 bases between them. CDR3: CASGEGPLKYF. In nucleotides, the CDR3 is TGTGCCAGCGGAGAGGGTCCTTTAAAGTACTTC.

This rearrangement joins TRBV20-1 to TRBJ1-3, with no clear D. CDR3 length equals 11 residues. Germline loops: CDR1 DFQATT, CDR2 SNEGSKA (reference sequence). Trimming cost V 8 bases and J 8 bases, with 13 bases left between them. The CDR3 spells CSFYSPDTIYF. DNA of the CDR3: TGCAGTTTTTACTCCCCGGACACCATATATTTT.

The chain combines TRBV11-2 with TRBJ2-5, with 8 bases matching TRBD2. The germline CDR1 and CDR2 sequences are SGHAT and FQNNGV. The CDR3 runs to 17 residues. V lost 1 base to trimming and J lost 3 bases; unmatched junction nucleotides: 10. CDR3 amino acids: CASSLGAQRGTKETQYF. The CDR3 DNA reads TGTGCCAGCAGCTTAGGGGCCCAGCGGGGGACTAAAGAGACCCAGTACTTC.